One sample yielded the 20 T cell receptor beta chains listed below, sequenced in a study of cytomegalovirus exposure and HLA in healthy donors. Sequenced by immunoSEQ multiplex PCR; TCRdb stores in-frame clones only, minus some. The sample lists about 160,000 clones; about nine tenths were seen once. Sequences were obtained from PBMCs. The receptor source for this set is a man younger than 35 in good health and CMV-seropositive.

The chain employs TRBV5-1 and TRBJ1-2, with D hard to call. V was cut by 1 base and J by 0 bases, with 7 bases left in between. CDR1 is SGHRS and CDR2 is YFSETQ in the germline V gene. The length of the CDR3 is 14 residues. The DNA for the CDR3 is TGCGCCAGCAGCTTGCCCCAAACTAACTATGGCTACACCTTC. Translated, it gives CASSLPQTNYGYTF.

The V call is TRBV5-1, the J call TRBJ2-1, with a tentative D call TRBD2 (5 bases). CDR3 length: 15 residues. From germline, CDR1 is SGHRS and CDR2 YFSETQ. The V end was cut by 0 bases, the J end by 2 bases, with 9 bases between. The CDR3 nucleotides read TGCGCCAGCAGCTTGGCCCCAGCGGCCTACAATGAGCAGTTCTTC. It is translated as CASSLAPAAYNEQFF.

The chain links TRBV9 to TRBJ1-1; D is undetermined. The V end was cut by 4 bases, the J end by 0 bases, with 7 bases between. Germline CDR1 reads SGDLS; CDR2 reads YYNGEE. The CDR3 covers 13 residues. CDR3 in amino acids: CASSPRLNTEAFF. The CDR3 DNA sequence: TGTGCCAGCAGCCCCAGGTTGAACACTGAAGCTTTCTTT.

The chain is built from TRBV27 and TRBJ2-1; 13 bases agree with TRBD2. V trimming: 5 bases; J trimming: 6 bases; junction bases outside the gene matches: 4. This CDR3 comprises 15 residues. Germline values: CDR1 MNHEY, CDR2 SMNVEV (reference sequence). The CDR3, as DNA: TGTGCCAGCAGTACGGGACTAGCGGGACCCAATGAGCAGTTCTTC. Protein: CASSTGLAGPNEQFF.

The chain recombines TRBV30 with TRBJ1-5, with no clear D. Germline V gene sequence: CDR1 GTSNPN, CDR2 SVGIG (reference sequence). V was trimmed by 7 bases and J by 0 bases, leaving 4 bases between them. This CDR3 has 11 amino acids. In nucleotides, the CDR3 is TGTGCCTTCAATAGCAATCAGCCCCAGCATTTT. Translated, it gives CAFNSNQPQHF.

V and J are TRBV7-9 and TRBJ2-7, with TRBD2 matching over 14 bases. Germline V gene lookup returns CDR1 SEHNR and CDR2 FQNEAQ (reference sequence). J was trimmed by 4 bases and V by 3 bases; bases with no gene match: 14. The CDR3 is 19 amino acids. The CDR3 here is CASSFYGLAGGRGLYEQYF. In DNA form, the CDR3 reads TGTGCCAGCAGCTTTTACGGACTAGCGGGAGGCCGGGGTTTGTACGAGCAGTACTTC.

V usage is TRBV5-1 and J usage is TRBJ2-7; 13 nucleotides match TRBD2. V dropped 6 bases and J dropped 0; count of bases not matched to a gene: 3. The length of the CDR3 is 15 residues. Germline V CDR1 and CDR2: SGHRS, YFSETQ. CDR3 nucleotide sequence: TGCGCCAGCAAGGGGACTAGCGGGACCTCCTACGAGCAGTACTTC. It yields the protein CASKGTSGTSYEQYF.

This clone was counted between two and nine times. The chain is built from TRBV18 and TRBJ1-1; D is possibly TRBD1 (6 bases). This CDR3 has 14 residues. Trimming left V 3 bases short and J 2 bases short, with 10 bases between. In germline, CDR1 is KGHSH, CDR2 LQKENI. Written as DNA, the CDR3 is TGTGCCAGCTCACCTGGACAGATTAACACTGAAGCTTTCTTT. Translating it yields CASSPGQINTEAFF. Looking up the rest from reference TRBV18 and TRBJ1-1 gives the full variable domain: NAGVMQNPRHLVRRRGQEARLRCSPMKGHSHVYWYRQLPEEGLKFMVYLQKENIIDESGMPKERFSAEFPKEGPSILRIQQVVRGDSAAYFCASSPGQINTEAFFGQGTRLTVV.

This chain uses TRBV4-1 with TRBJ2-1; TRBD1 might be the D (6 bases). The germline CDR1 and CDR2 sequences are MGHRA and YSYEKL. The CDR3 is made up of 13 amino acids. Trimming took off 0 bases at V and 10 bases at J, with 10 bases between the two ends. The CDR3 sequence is CASSQDWGTEQFF. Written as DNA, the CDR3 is TGCGCCAGCAGCCAAGATTGGGGGACAGAGCAGTTCTTC.

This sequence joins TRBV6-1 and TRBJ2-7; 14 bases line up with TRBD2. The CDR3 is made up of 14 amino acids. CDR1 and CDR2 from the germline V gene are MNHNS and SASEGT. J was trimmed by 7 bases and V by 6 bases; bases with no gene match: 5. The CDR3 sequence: CASRGTSGSWEQYF. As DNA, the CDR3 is TGTGCCAGCAGGGGGACTAGCGGGAGTTGGGAGCAGTACTTC.

CDR3: CASSQGLAGSAYNEQFF. In DNA form, the CDR3 reads TGTGCCAGCAGTCAGGGACTAGCGGGATCGGCCTACAATGAGCAGTTCTTC. This chain joins TRBV27 and TRBJ2-1, with 13 bases identical to TRBD2. After removal of 5 bases from V and 2 bases from J, the junction contained 6 bases not matched to a gene. Germline V gives CDR1 MNHEY, CDR2 SMNVEV (reference sequence). The CDR3 is 17 residues long.

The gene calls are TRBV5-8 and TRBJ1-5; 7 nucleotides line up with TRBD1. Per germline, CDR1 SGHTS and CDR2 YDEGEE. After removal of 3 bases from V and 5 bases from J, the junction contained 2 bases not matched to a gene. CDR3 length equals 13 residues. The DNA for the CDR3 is TGTGCCAGCAGCTCAACAGGGGATCAGCCCCAGCATTTT. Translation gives CASSSTGDQPQHF.

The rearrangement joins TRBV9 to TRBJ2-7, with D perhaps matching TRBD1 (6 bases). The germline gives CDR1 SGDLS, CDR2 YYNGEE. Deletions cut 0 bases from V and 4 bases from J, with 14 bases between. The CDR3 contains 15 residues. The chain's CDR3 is CASSVAPGGSYEQYF. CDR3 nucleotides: TGTGCCAGCAGCGTAGCACCTGGGGGCTCTTACGAGCAGTACTTC. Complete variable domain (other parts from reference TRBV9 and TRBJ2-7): DSGVTQTPKHLITATGQRVTLRCSPRSGDLSVYWYQQSLDQGLQFLIQYYNGEERAKGNILERFSAQQFPDLHSELNLSSLELGDSALYFCASSVAPGGSYEQYFGPGTRLTVT.

The CDR3 coding sequence is TGTGCCAGCCTCCCCCAGTTCCAAGAGACCCAGTACTTC. Translated: CASLPQFQETQYF. The genes are TRBV25-1 and TRBJ2-5; D unclear. Germline CDR1 is MGHDK and CDR2 is SYGVNS. V dropped 8 bases and J dropped 1 base, with 11 bases sitting between them. This CDR3 is 13 amino acids long.

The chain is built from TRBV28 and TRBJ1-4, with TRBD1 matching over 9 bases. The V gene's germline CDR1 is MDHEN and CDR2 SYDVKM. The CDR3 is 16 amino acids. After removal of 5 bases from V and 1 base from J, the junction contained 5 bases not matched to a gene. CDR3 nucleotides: TGTGCCAGCAGTCTAGGGACAGGGCAAACTAATGAAAAACTGTTTTTT. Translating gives CASSLGTGQTNEKLFF.

Here the CDR3 reads CASALRDEQFF. Written as DNA, the CDR3 is TGTGCTAGTGCCTTGAGAGATGAGCAGTTCTTC. The V gene is TRBV12-5, the J gene TRBJ2-1, with D hard to call. CDR1 is LGHNT, CDR2 FRNRAP, per germline. V shed 7 bases and J shed 8 bases, with 9 bases lying between them. This CDR3 region has 11 residues. Using reference TRBV12-5 and TRBJ2-1 for the parts outside the CDR3, the full variable domain is DARVTQTPRHKVTEMGQEVTMRCQPILGHNTVFWYRQTMMQGLELLAYFRNRAPLDDSGMPKDRFSAEMPDATLATLKIQPSEPRDSAVYFCASALRDEQFFGPGTRLTVL.

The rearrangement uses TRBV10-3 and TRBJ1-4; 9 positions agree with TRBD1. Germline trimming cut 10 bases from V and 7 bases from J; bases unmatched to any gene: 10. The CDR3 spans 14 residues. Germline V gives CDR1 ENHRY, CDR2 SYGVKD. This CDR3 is CATHSSGQGEKLFF. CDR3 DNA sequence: TGTGCCACCCATTCCTCGGGACAGGGTGAAAAACTGTTTTTT.

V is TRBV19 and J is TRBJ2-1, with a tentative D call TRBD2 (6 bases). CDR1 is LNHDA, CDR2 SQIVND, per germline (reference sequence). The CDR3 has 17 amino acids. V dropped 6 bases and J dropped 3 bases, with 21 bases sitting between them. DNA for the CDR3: TGTGCCAGTAGCCGCGGGGAAGGGAAGCTTGGCTACAATGAGCAGTTCTTC. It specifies CASSRGEGKLGYNEQFF.

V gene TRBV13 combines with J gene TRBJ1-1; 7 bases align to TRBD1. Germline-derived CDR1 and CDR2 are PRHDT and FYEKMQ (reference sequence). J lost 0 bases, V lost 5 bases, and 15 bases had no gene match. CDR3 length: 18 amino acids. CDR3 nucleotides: TGTGCCAGCAGCCAAATGTTCCGGGACAGAGGATTGAACACTGAAGCTTTCTTT. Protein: CASSQMFRDRGLNTEAFF.

CDR3 DNA sequence: TGTGCCAGCAGCGAGCGGACAGGGACCAACATTCAGTACTTC. Protein sequence: CASSERTGTNIQYF. The V and J genes are TRBV2 and TRBJ2-4; TRBD1 matches 8 bases. The J segment lost 7 bases and the V segment lost 6 bases, leaving 8 bases of the junction unmatched. CDR3 length equals 14 residues. In germline, CDR1 is SNHLY, CDR2 FYNNEI.